This TCR beta chain was captured by sequencing in a study of T cell responses to AZD1222 COVID-19 vaccine. Study summary: Pooling of second doses given at about 4 or about 12 weeks was done. General study points: No day 14 peak samples; only post-peak repertoires were characterized. Spike-specific TCR depth and breadth grew after two AZD1222 doses. Clonal diversity was possibly underestimated, and white British individuals and females predominated among donors.

Worth noting for this clone: The target antigen is unknown.

The repertoire was sequenced with immunoSEQ multiplex PCR; TCRdb's copy has only in-frame clones and lacks some. This table has fewer than 200,000 clones, approximately 86% appearing once. Germline CDR1 reads SGHNT; CDR2 reads YYREEE (reference sequence). This CDR3 has 15 amino acids. V was shortened by 6 bases and J by 1 base, with 16 bases between the two germline ends. Sequenced here: peripheral blood, sampled on day 0 of AZD1222 vaccination. This sequence originates from an adult in good health. The chain combines TRBV5-4 with TRBJ1-1; D might be TRBD1 (5 bases). Here the CDR3 DNA reads TGTGCCAGCACCTTCCAGGGAAAGCCGAACACTGAAGCTTTCTTT. Its protein product is CASTFQGKPNTEAFF.